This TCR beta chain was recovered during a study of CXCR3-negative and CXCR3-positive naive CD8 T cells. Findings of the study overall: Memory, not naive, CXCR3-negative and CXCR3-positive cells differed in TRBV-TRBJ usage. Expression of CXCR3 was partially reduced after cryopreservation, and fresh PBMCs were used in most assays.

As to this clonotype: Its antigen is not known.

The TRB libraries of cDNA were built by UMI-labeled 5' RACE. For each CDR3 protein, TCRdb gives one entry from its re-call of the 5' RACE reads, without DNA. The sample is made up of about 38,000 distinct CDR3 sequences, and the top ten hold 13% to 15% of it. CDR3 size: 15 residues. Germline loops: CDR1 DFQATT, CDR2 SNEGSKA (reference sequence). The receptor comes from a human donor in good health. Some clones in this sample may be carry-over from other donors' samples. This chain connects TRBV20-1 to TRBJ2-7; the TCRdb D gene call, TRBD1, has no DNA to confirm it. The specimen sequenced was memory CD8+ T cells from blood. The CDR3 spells CSATFGGGDTYEQYF.